What follows are 29 T cell receptor beta chains derived from one specimen sequenced in a study of blood T cell repertoires in COVID-19. The repertoire was sequenced with immunoSEQ multiplex PCR; TCRdb's copy has only in-frame clones and lacks some. Here the sample spans roughly 200,000 clones, 84% being singletons. Sequenced input: peripheral blood. The receptors originated from a woman at least 80 years old with active or convalescent COVID-19.

The gene calls are TRBV27 and TRBJ1-5; 9 bases line up with TRBD1. The length of the CDR3 is 14 residues. Germline lookup yields CDR1 MNHEY and CDR2 SMNVEV (reference sequence). With 7 bases clipped from V and 7 bases from J, the junction kept 8 bases outside the gene matches. CDR3 amino acids: CASNPQGAGQPQHF. The CDR3 DNA is TGTGCCAGCAACCCACAGGGGGCGGGACAGCCCCAGCATTTT.

The rearrangement links TRBV11-1 to TRBJ2-3; D might be TRBD1 (6 bases). V was cut by 1 base and J by 1 base, with 12 bases left in between. The CDR3 length is 16 residues. The germline gives CDR1 SGHAT, CDR2 FQDESV (reference sequence). CDR3 coding DNA: TGTGCCAGCAGCTTAGTCGGCAGGGGAGGCACAGATACGCAGTATTTT. Protein: CASSLVGRGGTDTQYF. Drawing the rest from reference TRBV11-1 and TRBJ2-3, the complete variable domain is EAEVAQSPRYKITEKSQAVAFWCDPISGHATLYWYRQILGQGPELLVQFQDESVVDDSQLPKDRFSAERLKGVDSTLKIQPAELGDSAMYLCASSLVGRGGTDTQYFGPGTRLTVL.

The chain combines TRBV5-1 with TRBJ2-3, with 9 bases identical to TRBD2. Trimming removed 2 bases from V and 0 bases from J; junction bases left unmatched: 4. CDR3 length: 16 residues. CDR1 and CDR2 (germline): SGHRS, YFSETQ. This CDR3 is CASSFLSGRSTDTQYF. The CDR3 DNA sequence: TGCGCCAGCAGCTTTCTTAGCGGGAGAAGCACAGATACGCAGTATTTT.

The chain joins TRBV7-9 to TRBJ1-1; TRBD1 agrees at 7 bases. With 5 bases clipped from V and 2 bases from J, the junction kept 8 bases outside the gene matches. The CDR3 sequence is 15 residues long. Germline V gene lookup returns CDR1 SEHNR and CDR2 FQNEAQ (reference sequence). The CDR3 DNA sequence: TGTGCCAGCAGCAGATGGACAGGCTCAAACACTGAAGCTTTCTTT. This gives the protein CASSRWTGSNTEAFF.

The table lists this clone with a few counts. The chain recombines TRBV6-5 with TRBJ1-1, with D perhaps TRBD1 (5 bases). V dropped 7 bases and J dropped 6 bases, with 18 bases sitting between them. This CDR3 spans 14 amino acids. Germline V CDR1 and CDR2: MNHEY, SVGAGI. As DNA, the CDR3 is TGTGCCAGCAAGGTCAGGGCGGTGGGTTCTGAAGCTTTCTTT. Protein: CASKVRAVGSEAFF.

This clone was seen many times. The genes are TRBV6-5 and TRBJ1-1; D not certain. Deletions cut 6 bases from V and 10 bases from J, with 12 bases between. There are 11 residues in the CDR3. Germline values: CDR1 MNHEY, CDR2 SVGAGI. CDR3 amino acids: CASRLSDGAFF. CDR3 nucleotides: TGTGCCAGCAGACTATCAGACGGAGCTTTCTTT.

V usage is TRBV3-1 (or the pseudogene TRBV3-2) and J usage is TRBJ2-7; the D gene is possibly TRBD2 (5 bases). The CDR3 consists of 14 residues. Germline values: CDR1 LGHDT, CDR2 YNNKEL (reference sequence). Deletions cut 3 bases from V and 4 bases from J, with 13 bases between. This CDR3 reads CASSHLDGKYEQYF. The CDR3 DNA follows: TGTGCCAGCAGCCACCTAGACGGGAAATACGAGCAGTACTTC.

V usage is TRBV12-5 and J usage is TRBJ1-6, with 7 bases that match TRBD1. The ends lost 4 bases at V and 7 bases at J; junction bases unmatched: 7. Germline V gene data show CDR1 as LGHNT and CDR2 as FRNRAP. This CDR3 has 15 residues. The CDR3 DNA sequence: TGTGCTAGTGGTTCATGGGACAGCCCCAATTCACCCCTCCACTTT. This translates into CASGSWDSPNSPLHF.

The J gene is TRBJ1-2, the V gene TRBV5-6; 9 bases align to TRBD1. V shed 4 bases, J shed 6 bases, and the junction held 13 bases outside the gene matches. CDR1 and CDR2 (germline): SGHDT, YYEEEE. The CDR3 is 16 amino acids. CDR3 sequence: CASSARDRVRTHGYTF. The CDR3 DNA follows: TGTGCCAGCAGCGCCCGGGACAGGGTTAGAACGCATGGCTACACCTTC.

The rearrangement links TRBV7-2 to TRBJ1-1; D may be TRBD1 (5 bases). CDR3 length: 14 residues. Germline values: CDR1 SGHTA, CDR2 FQGNSA. Trimming removed 1 base from V and 4 bases from J, with 10 bases in between. The CDR3 loop reads CASSLVQGSTEAFF. The CDR3, as DNA: TGTGCCAGCAGCTTAGTTCAGGGTTCCACTGAAGCTTTCTTT. The full variable domain, its missing parts supplied by reference TRBV7-2 and TRBJ1-1, is GAGVSQSPSNKVTEKGKDVELRCDPISGHTALYWYRQSLGQGLEFLIYFQGNSAPDKSGLPSDRFSAERTGGSVSTLTIQRTQQEDSAVYLCASSLVQGSTEAFFGQGTRLTVV.

This clone came up a few times. This chain joins TRBV2 and TRBJ2-7; D is uncertain. Trimming shortened V by 4 bases and J by 6 bases, and 16 bases separated the two germline ends. This CDR3 spans 14 amino acids. CDR1 is SNHLY and CDR2 is FYNNEI in the germline V gene. The CDR3 protein is CASSGTLMLSEQYF. The CDR3 nucleotides read TGTGCCAGCAGTGGTACCCTGATGTTGAGCGAGCAGTACTTC.

V usage is TRBV18 and J usage is TRBJ2-3, with D perhaps matching TRBD2 (6 bases). CDR3 size: 15 residues. The germline V and J ends were trimmed by 10 bases and 3 bases, with 20 bases remaining between them. The germline V gene encodes CDR1 KGHSH and CDR2 LQKENI. The CDR3 protein is CATSPSGGRTDTQYF. The CDR3 coding sequence is TGTGCCACCTCCCCCTCCGGGGGAAGGACAGATACGCAGTATTTT.

The chain combines TRBV3-1 (or the pseudogene TRBV3-2) with TRBJ1-6, with a possible D match to TRBD1 (6 bases). V lost 6 bases and J lost 10, with 16 bases in between. This CDR3 region has 14 residues. Germline V gives CDR1 LGHDT, CDR2 YNNKEL (reference sequence). The CDR3 spells CASSRDRRSSPLHF. Written as DNA, the CDR3 is TGTGCCAGCAGTCGAGACAGGCGGAGCTCACCCCTCCACTTT.

The rearrangement links TRBV5-1 to TRBJ2-3; 12 bases match TRBD2. This CDR3 has 16 residues. V trimming: 2 bases; J trimming: 1 base; junction bases outside the gene matches: 2. CDR1 and CDR2 (germline): SGHRS, YFSETQ. The CDR3, as DNA: TGCGCCAGCAGCTTTAGACTAGCGGGAGGCACAGATACGCAGTATTTT. Protein sequence: CASSFRLAGGTDTQYF.

The V call is TRBV5-1, the J call TRBJ1-1, with 10 positions matching TRBD1. The germline gives CDR1 SGHRS, CDR2 YFSETQ. The CDR3 totals 14 residues. J was trimmed by 6 bases and V by 0 bases; bases with no gene match: 2. CDR3 loop: CASSLGTGGPEAFF. The CDR3 region has the DNA TGCGCCAGCAGCTTGGGGACAGGGGGTCCTGAAGCTTTCTTT.

This clone showed up just once. The chain has TRBV19 and TRBJ1-2; TRBD1 matches 9 bases. The CDR3 has 14 residues. Germline V gene data show CDR1 as LNHDA and CDR2 as SQIVND (reference sequence). With V trimmed by 7 bases and J by 4 bases, 7 bases remained unmatched. The CDR3 here is CASIHTGGGYGYTF. For the CDR3, the DNA is TGTGCCAGTATACACACAGGGGGCGGCTATGGCTACACCTTC.

DNA of the CDR3: TGTGCCAGCAGCTTCAGGGGTAATCGGGACACTGAAGCTTTCTTT. This translates into CASSFRGNRDTEAFF. The rearrangement links TRBV11-3 to TRBJ1-1; D may be TRBD1 (6 bases). Germline V gene sequence: CDR1 SGHNT, CDR2 YENEEA. The CDR3 contains 15 residues. V shed 3 bases and J shed 3 bases, with 14 bases lying between them. The full variable domain, with the rest looked up from reference TRBV11-3 and TRBJ1-1, is EAGVVQSPRYKIIEKKQPVAFWCNPISGHNTLYWYLQNLGQGPELLIRYENEEAVDDSQLPKDRFSAERLKGVDSTLKIQPAELGDSAVYLCASSFRGNRDTEAFFGQGTRLTVV.

In regard to this clone: An end of the junction does not agree with germline; a read error may underlie this. The gene calls are TRBV9 and TRBJ2-3; 7 bases agree with TRBD1. The germline CDR1 and CDR2 sequences are SGDLS and YYNGEE. The CDR3 length is 12 residues. CDR3 DNA sequence: TGTACCAGCAGCCGACAGGGAAATACGCAGTATTTT. This encodes CTSSRQGNTQYF.

The CDR3 spells CASSLMAGETQYF. CDR3 sequence (DNA): TGTGCCAGCAGCTTGATGGCGGGAGAGACCCAGTACTTC. The genes are TRBV7-9 and TRBJ2-5; D is perhaps TRBD2 (5 bases). Trimming removed 3 bases at V and 4 bases at J, with 9 bases between. The CDR3 extends over 13 amino acids. The germline V gene has CDR1 SEHNR and CDR2 FQNEAQ (reference sequence).

The rearrangement joins TRBV6-6 to TRBJ2-1; D is unclear. Deletions cut 2 bases from V and 0 bases from J, with 11 bases between. The CDR3 extends over 16 amino acids. Germline V gene sequence: CDR1 MNHNY, CDR2 SVGAGI (reference sequence). CDR3 in amino acids: CASSYTGRSSYNEQFF. The CDR3 nucleotides are TGTGCCAGCAGTTACACTGGAAGGAGCTCCTACAATGAGCAGTTCTTC.

This chain connects TRBV10-3 to TRBJ2-3; 8 bases are shared with TRBD2. Germline trimming cut 3 bases from V and 2 bases from J; bases unmatched to any gene: 4. CDR1 and CDR2 (germline): ENHRY, SYGVKD. This CDR3 has 15 residues. The CDR3 spells CAISEKRGTTDTQYF. The CDR3 DNA reads TGTGCCATCAGTGAAAAGCGGGGGACCACAGATACGCAGTATTTT.

This chain uses TRBV4-2 with TRBJ2-7; 9 positions agree with TRBD2. Looked up from germline, CDR1 is LGHNA and CDR2 is YNFKEQ. CDR3 length: 15 amino acids. With 1 base clipped from V and 4 bases from J, the junction kept 5 bases outside the gene matches. The CDR3 sequence is CASSQVHSGGYEQYF. CDR3 nucleotide sequence: TGTGCCAGCAGCCAAGTACACAGCGGGGGGTACGAGCAGTACTTC.

The chain has TRBV4-2 and TRBJ1-1; 8 bases are shared with TRBD1. Germline V gives CDR1 LGHNA, CDR2 YNFKEQ. CDR3 length equals 13 residues. The V and J ends lost 0 bases and 11 bases, in that order; junction bases with no gene match: 5. The DNA for the CDR3 is TGTGCCAGCAGCCAAGATCGGGACAGGCCGGCTTTCTTT. Its translation: CASSQDRDRPAFF.

This chain connects TRBV5-4 to TRBJ2-7; 14 nucleotides agree with TRBD2. This CDR3 comprises 20 residues. CDR1 SGHNT and CDR2 YYREEE come from the germline V gene (reference sequence). Trimming removed 4 bases from V and 2 bases from J; junction bases left unmatched: 17. The CDR3 DNA sequence: TGTGCCAGCAGCGTCAACCCCGGGACTAGCGGGAGATCCAGGGCCTACGAGCAGTACTTC. It encodes CASSVNPGTSGRSRAYEQYF.

The rearrangement uses TRBV5-1 and TRBJ2-1; 9 nucleotides match TRBD2. The CDR3 loop spans 16 amino acids. In germline, CDR1 is SGHRS, CDR2 YFSETQ. Losses at the gene ends were 4 bases for V and 0 bases for J; bases not matched to a gene: 5. Written as DNA, the CDR3 is TGCGCCAGCAGCACCTTTAGCGGGAGCTCCTACAATGAGCAGTTCTTC. This gives the protein CASSTFSGSSYNEQFF.

This rearrangement joins TRBV2 to TRBJ1-4, with D hard to call. The CDR3 covers 16 residues. Per the germline V gene, CDR1 is SNHLY and CDR2 is FYNNEI. The V and J ends lost 4 bases and 8 bases respectively, with 20 bases between them. CDR3 residues: CASSGLEGSIEEKLFF. CDR3 DNA: TGTGCCAGCAGTGGGTTGGAGGGTTCAATTGAGGAAAAACTGTTTTTT.

V and J are TRBV7-9 and TRBJ1-2; 9 nucleotides line up with TRBD1. After removal of 4 bases from V and 8 bases from J, the junction contained 5 bases not matched to a gene. The CDR3 has 13 amino acids. Germline V gives CDR1 SEHNR, CDR2 FQNEAQ (reference sequence). The CDR3 nucleotides are TGTGCCAGCAGCTGGGGACAGGGCTTGGGCTACACCTTC. Translated: CASSWGQGLGYTF.

This chain uses TRBV19 with TRBJ1-5; D might be TRBD1 (6 bases). V dropped 5 bases and J dropped 0 bases, with 11 bases sitting between them. The CDR3 has 15 residues. CDR1 and CDR2 (germline): LNHDA, SQIVND (reference sequence). CDR3 DNA sequence: TGTGCCAGTAGTTGGGACAACTATAGCAATCAGCCCCAGCATTTT. Its protein is CASSWDNYSNQPQHF.

This chain connects TRBV11-3 to TRBJ1-2, with D perhaps TRBD1 (6 bases). The CDR3 covers 14 residues. Trimming took 1 base from V and 4 from J, leaving 10 bases between them. Germline values: CDR1 SGHNT, CDR2 YENEEA. CDR3 sequence: CASSLGLQGYGYTF. DNA for the CDR3: TGTGCCAGCAGCTTAGGTCTACAGGGCTATGGCTACACCTTC.